This T cell receptor beta chain was sequenced during a study of CD8+CD57+ T cells in acquired aplastic anemia. Study overall: DNA from sorted CD4+ and CD8+ cells averaged approximately 3.2 ug.

Sequenced patients had shown CD8+CD57+ cell expansion by flow cytometry. TCR beta VDJ and CDR3 profiling used genomic DNA as template. TCRdb recomputed calls from the reads with MiXCR, one row per CDR3 protein. Among 180,000 or so distinct CDR3 sequences, roughly three fifths were seen once, and the ten largest hold about 44%. V trimming: 2 bases; J trimming: 4 bases; junction bases outside the gene matches: 4. There are 15 residues in the CDR3. The germline gives CDR1 ENHRY, CDR2 SYGVKD. The sequenced sample consisted of sorted CD4+, CD8+, or CD8+CD57+ T cells (not recorded which) from PBMCs. The V call is TRBV10-3, the J call TRBJ2-3; TRBD2 aligns across 9 bases. This clonotype originated in a human donor with aplastic anemia. CDR3 sequence reads: CAISEASGVADTQYF. The CDR3 DNA follows: TGTGCCATCAGTGAGGCTAGCGGGGTGGCAGATACGCAGTATTTT.